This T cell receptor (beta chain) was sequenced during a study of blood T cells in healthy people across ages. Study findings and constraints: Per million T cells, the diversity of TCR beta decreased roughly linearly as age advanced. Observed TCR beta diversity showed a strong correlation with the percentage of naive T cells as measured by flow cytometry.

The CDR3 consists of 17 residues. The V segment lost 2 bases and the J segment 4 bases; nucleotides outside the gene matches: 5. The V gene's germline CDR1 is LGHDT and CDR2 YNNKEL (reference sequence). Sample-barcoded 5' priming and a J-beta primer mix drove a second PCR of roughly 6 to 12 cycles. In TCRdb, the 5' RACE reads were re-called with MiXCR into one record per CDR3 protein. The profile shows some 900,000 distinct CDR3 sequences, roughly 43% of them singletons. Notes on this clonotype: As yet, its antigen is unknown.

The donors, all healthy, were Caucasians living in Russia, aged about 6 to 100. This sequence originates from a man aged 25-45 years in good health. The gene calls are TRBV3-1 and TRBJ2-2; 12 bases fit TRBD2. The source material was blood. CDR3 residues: CASSQHLAGGRTGELFF. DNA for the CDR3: TGTGCCAGCAGCCAACACCTAGCGGGGGGGCGCACCGGGGAGCTGTTTTTT.